A single sample is the source of the 29 T cell receptor beta chains below, sequenced in a study of control samples from healthy donors and cancer patients. TCRdb's table, derived via immunoSEQ multiplex PCR, lists solely in-frame clones and lacks some. Here the sample spans roughly 90,000 clones, approximately 88% being singletons. Sequenced sample: PBMCs. Receptors were obtained from a woman in her forties or fifties with colorectal cancer.

The J gene is TRBJ2-3, the V gene TRBV6-5; 7 nucleotides match TRBD1. The V gene end was trimmed by 6 bases and the J gene end by 6 bases; junction bases not matched to a gene: 12. This CDR3 spans 15 amino acids. CDR1 and CDR2 from the germline V gene are MNHEY and SVGAGI. Here the CDR3 reads CASSSGGAVVDTQYF. CDR3 nucleotides: TGTGCCAGCAGCTCAGGGGGTGCGGTGGTGGATACGCAGTATTTT.

The chain joins TRBV9 to TRBJ2-4, with TRBD2 matching 7 bases. CDR1 is SGDLS and CDR2 is YYNGEE in the germline V gene. This CDR3 spans 15 amino acids. Unmatched junction bases numbered 6, after V lost 4 bases and J lost 2 bases. CDR3: CASSPFGGSKNIQYF. CDR3 sequence (DNA): TGTGCCAGCAGCCCGTTCGGGGGGTCCAAAAACATTCAGTACTTC.

The chain employs TRBV10-1 and TRBJ2-5; 8 bases line up with TRBD1. Germline V gene sequence: CDR1 WNHNN, CDR2 SYGVQD (reference sequence). J lost 2 bases, V lost 0 bases, and 5 bases had no gene match. The CDR3 is made up of 16 amino acids. Here the CDR3 reads CASSESAGGRQETQYF. CDR3 sequence (DNA): TGCGCCAGCAGTGAGTCCGCAGGGGGCAGACAAGAGACCCAGTACTTC.

V usage is TRBV27 and J usage is TRBJ2-6; D remains ambiguous. The CDR3 has 15 amino acids. The germline gives CDR1 MNHEY, CDR2 SMNVEV (reference sequence). Trimming removed 3 bases from V and 1 base from J, with 7 bases in between. CDR3 in DNA: TGTGCCAGCAGTTTGGTAGGGTCTGGGGCCAACGTCCTGACTTTC. It codes for CASSLVGSGANVLTF.

The chain carries TRBV30 and TRBJ2-1, with D perhaps assigned TRBD1 or TRBD2 (5 bases each). Per the germline V gene, CDR1 is GTSNPN and CDR2 is SVGIG (reference sequence). V gave up 1 base and J gave up 0 bases, with 7 bases separating them. This CDR3 contains 14 residues. The CDR3 protein is CAWSAGSSYNEQFF. As DNA, the CDR3 is TGTGCCTGGAGTGCAGGGAGCTCCTACAATGAGCAGTTCTTC.

The chain combines TRBV6-5 with TRBJ2-1; no definite D call. The germline gives CDR1 MNHEY, CDR2 SVGAGI. The length of the CDR3 is 13 residues. V was clipped by 8 bases and J by 2 bases, with 10 bases between them. The CDR3 is CASQRSTYNEQFF. CDR3 nucleotides: TGTGCCAGCCAGAGGTCGACCTACAATGAGCAGTTCTTC.

This sequence joins TRBV3-1 (or the pseudogene TRBV3-2) and TRBJ2-5; a weak D match, TRBD1 (6 bases). The CDR3 spans 14 residues. Germline assignment: CDR1 LGHDT and CDR2 YNNKEL (reference sequence). V was cut by 7 bases and J by 7 bases, with 19 bases left in between. CDR3 sequence: CASTLGPQGGTQYF. The CDR3 DNA is TGTGCCAGCACACTGGGACCCCAAGGGGGGACCCAGTACTTC.

The genes are TRBV20-1 and TRBJ2-5; D is undetermined. This CDR3 comprises 11 residues. Germline V gene data show CDR1 as DFQATT and CDR2 as SNEGSKA (reference sequence). Trimming took off 0 bases at V and 3 bases at J, with 2 bases between the two ends. The CDR3 protein is CSAREKETQYF. CDR3 in DNA: TGCAGTGCTAGAGAGAAAGAGACCCAGTACTTC.

The V call is TRBV9, the J call TRBJ2-1, with 9 bases aligning to TRBD1. The germline V gene encodes CDR1 SGDLS and CDR2 YYNGEE. The CDR3 spans 14 residues. Trimming cost V 4 bases and J 8 bases; bases outside gene matches: 7. The CDR3 here is CASSITGTGYEQFF. The CDR3 DNA follows: TGTGCCAGCAGCATAACCGGGACAGGGTATGAGCAGTTCTTC. The whole variable domain, filled in from reference TRBV9 and TRBJ2-1, reads DSGVTQTPKHLITATGQRVTLRCSPRSGDLSVYWYQQSLDQGLQFLIQYYNGEERAKGNILERFSAQQFPDLHSELNLSSLELGDSALYFCASSITGTGYEQFFGPGTRLTVL.

This clone was recorded only once. The rearrangement uses TRBV6-1 and TRBJ1-2; no firm D call. Germline-derived CDR1 and CDR2 are MNHNS and SASEGT. This CDR3 is 13 amino acids long. With 1 base removed from V and 10 bases from J, the gap between germline ends came to 13 bases. The CDR3 coding sequence is TGTGCCAGCAGTGAAGTTGATCTTAAGGACTACACCTTC. Its translation is CASSEVDLKDYTF.

The rearrangement uses TRBV28 and TRBJ1-2, with 7 bases identical to TRBD1. This CDR3 comprises 13 residues. The germline V gene encodes CDR1 MDHEN and CDR2 SYDVKM. J was trimmed by 6 bases and V by 4 bases; bases with no gene match: 5. This CDR3 reads CASSSGTDDGYTF. The CDR3 DNA follows: TGTGCCAGCAGTTCCGGGACAGATGATGGCTACACCTTC.

The J gene is TRBJ1-1, the V gene TRBV5-1, with D possibly matching TRBD1 (5 bases). V was trimmed by 1 base and J by 3 bases, leaving 10 bases between them. The CDR3 spans 14 residues. In germline, CDR1 is SGHRS, CDR2 YFSETQ. The CDR3 bases are TGCGCCAGCAGCTTGACAGGCTGGGACACTGAAGCTTTCTTT. The encoded protein is CASSLTGWDTEAFF.

V is TRBV10-3 and J is TRBJ1-4, with 8 bases identical to TRBD1. This CDR3 spans 15 amino acids. The V segment lost 0 bases and the J segment 8 bases; nucleotides outside the gene matches: 5. Germline-derived CDR1 and CDR2 are ENHRY and SYGVKD. CDR3 sequence reads: CAISESGQGREKLFF. CDR3 nucleotides: TGTGCCATCAGTGAGTCAGGACAGGGTCGAGAAAAACTGTTTTTT.

This clone was seen a single time. This chain links TRBV27 with TRBJ1-1, with TRBD1 matching 7 bases. The CDR3 loop spans 14 amino acids. J was trimmed by 2 bases and V by 6 bases; bases with no gene match: 6. CDR1 is MNHEY, CDR2 SMNVEV, per germline (reference sequence). The CDR3 nucleotides are TGTGCCAGCAGGGCCGGGACAGCTAACACTGAAGCTTTCTTT. Amino acid sequence: CASRAGTANTEAFF.

The V and J genes are TRBV6-2 or TRBV6-3 and TRBJ1-1; D is possibly TRBD1 (5 bases). The CDR3 loop spans 11 amino acids. The V gene's germline CDR1 is MNHEY and CDR2 SVGEGT. V was shortened by 4 bases and J by 8 bases, with 8 bases between the two germline ends. CDR3 sequence reads: CASSSRTEAFF. CDR3 nucleotide sequence: TGTGCCAGCAGTTCCAGGACAGAAGCTTTCTTT.

The gene calls are TRBV6-2 or TRBV6-3 and TRBJ2-5; TRBD2 matches at 10 bases. After removal of 5 bases from V and 4 bases from J, the junction contained 10 bases not matched to a gene. CDR3 length: 16 amino acids. Germline CDR1 reads MNHEY; CDR2 reads SVGEGT. CDR3 protein: CASSNPAGGRRETQYF. The CDR3 DNA follows: TGTGCCAGCAGTAACCCAGCGGGGGGGCGGCGAGAGACCCAGTACTTC.

The CDR3 reads CASSQPSAGGSGYTF. The CDR3 nucleotides are TGCGCCAGCAGCCAACCTTCGGCCGGGGGTTCTGGCTACACCTTC. This chain connects TRBV4-1 to TRBJ1-2; D possibly corresponds to TRBD1 (5 bases). V was clipped by 2 bases and J by 7 bases, with 17 bases between them. This CDR3 has 15 residues. The V gene's germline CDR1 is MGHRA and CDR2 YSYEKL.

This clone is a singleton in its sample. The chain combines TRBV5-1 with TRBJ2-1; 12 bases map to TRBD2. V was clipped by 5 bases and J by 8 bases; unmatched bases: 5. The germline V gene has CDR1 SGHRS and CDR2 YFSETQ. The CDR3 covers 14 residues. The CDR3: CASRTSGGYDEQFF. The CDR3 region has the DNA TGCGCCAGCAGAACTAGCGGGGGGTATGATGAGCAGTTCTTC.

The rearrangement uses TRBV5-1 and TRBJ1-3; D unclear. Trimming pared 3 bases from V and 0 bases from J, leaving 13 bases between. This CDR3 is built from 16 residues. Per germline, CDR1 SGHRS and CDR2 YFSETQ. The DNA of the CDR3 is TGCGCCAGCAGCTCAACCTTACTGAGCTCTGGAAACACCATATATTTT. It specifies CASSSTLLSSGNTIYF.

The chain couples TRBV18 to TRBJ1-3; no reliable D call. Trimming pared 3 bases from V and 0 bases from J, leaving 9 bases between. Germline lookup yields CDR1 KGHSH and CDR2 LQKENI. This CDR3 is built from 15 residues. In DNA form, the CDR3 reads TGTGCCAGCTCACCGGACGGATTCTCTGGAAACACCATATATTTT. This sequence encodes CASSPDGFSGNTIYF.

This clone was counted between two and nine times. The chain links TRBV6-4 to TRBJ2-1; possibly TRBD1 or TRBD2 for D (7 bases each). Germline values: CDR1 MRHNA, CDR2 SNTAGT. The V end lost 5 bases, the J end lost 8 bases, and 22 bases lay between the germline ends. This CDR3 region has 16 residues. The CDR3 coding sequence is TGTGCCAGCAGTCCCGGGGGGTTAGGGGGCGGCGATGAGCAGTTCTTC. It codes for CASSPGGLGGGDEQFF.

The rearrangement joins TRBV19 to TRBJ2-3; 7 bases line up with TRBD1. After removal of 2 bases from V and 2 bases from J, the junction contained 7 bases not matched to a gene. The CDR3 loop spans 16 amino acids. Germline V gene data show CDR1 as LNHDA and CDR2 as SQIVND (reference sequence). Here the CDR3 DNA reads TGTGCCAGTAGTATAATTGGGACAGCTTTCACAGATACGCAGTATTTT. This translates into CASSIIGTAFTDTQYF.

V and J are TRBV7-9 and TRBJ2-2; 7 nucleotides line up with TRBD1. CDR1 SEHNR and CDR2 FQNEAQ come from the germline V gene (reference sequence). The CDR3 is 14 residues long. V was clipped by 3 bases and J by 8 bases; unmatched bases: 6. The CDR3 here is CASSLQGVGGELFF. As DNA, the CDR3 is TGTGCCAGCAGCTTGCAGGGGGTTGGTGGGGAGCTGTTTTTT.

CDR3 amino acids: CASTPTTVQETQYF. DNA for the CDR3: TGTGCCAGTACCCCCACGACAGTACAAGAGACCCAGTACTTC. The chain employs TRBV19 and TRBJ2-5; TRBD1 might be the D (5 bases). CDR1 and CDR2 from the germline V gene are LNHDA and SQIVND (reference sequence). CDR3 length: 14 amino acids. V lost 7 bases and J 2 bases, leaving 14 bases between the germline ends.

V usage is TRBV7-8 and J usage is TRBJ1-2, with D possibly being TRBD1 (6 bases). The CDR3 is made up of 14 amino acids. The V gene lost 1 base and the J gene lost 9 bases, with 15 bases spanning the gap. Germline CDR1 reads SGHVS; CDR2 reads FQNEAQ. The CDR3 here is CASSLEQGPFRYTF. Written as DNA, the CDR3 is TGTGCCAGCAGCTTAGAACAGGGTCCTTTTCGCTACACCTTC. Supplemented by reference TRBV7-8 and TRBJ1-2, the full variable domain reads GAGVSQSPRYKVAKRGQDVALRCDPISGHVSLFWYQQALGQGPEFLTYFQNEAQLDKSGLPSDRFFAERPEGSVSTLKIQRTQQEDSAVYLCASSLEQGPFRYTFGSGTRLTVV.

The chain couples TRBV9 to TRBJ1-4; no clear D. The CDR3 covers 15 residues. Per the germline V gene, CDR1 is SGDLS and CDR2 is YYNGEE. The V and J ends lost 0 bases and 0 bases respectively, with 6 bases between them. This chain's CDR3 is CASSVEAATNEKLFF. The CDR3 DNA follows: TGTGCCAGCAGCGTAGAGGCTGCAACTAATGAAAAACTGTTTTTT. The full variable domain, in which reference TRBV9 and TRBJ1-4 provide the parts outside the CDR3, is DSGVTQTPKHLITATGQRVTLRCSPRSGDLSVYWYQQSLDQGLQFLIQYYNGEERAKGNILERFSAQQFPDLHSELNLSSLELGDSALYFCASSVEAATNEKLFFGSGTQLSVL.

The genes are TRBV29-1 and TRBJ1-1; D is ambiguous. V was clipped by 4 bases and J by 0 bases, with 9 bases between them. The CDR3 has 13 amino acids. Germline CDR1 and CDR2: SQVTM and ANQGSEA. As DNA, the CDR3 is TGCAGCGTTGTTAGACGGTTGAACACTGAAGCTTTCTTT. Translation: CSVVRRLNTEAFF.

In its sample, this clone was seen once. The rearrangement links TRBV9 to TRBJ1-1, with 10 bases matching TRBD1. CDR3 size: 15 residues. After removal of 0 bases from V and 2 bases from J, the junction contained 1 base not matched to a gene. Per germline, CDR1 SGDLS and CDR2 YYNGEE. The CDR3 DNA reads TGTGCCAGCAGCGTAGCGACAGGGGGCAACACTGAAGCTTTCTTT. Encoded protein: CASSVATGGNTEAFF.

J is TRBJ2-3 and V is TRBV12-5, with 10 bases identical to TRBD1. J gave up 4 bases and V 5 bases, and 6 bases lay outside the gene matches. Germline CDR1 is LGHNT and CDR2 is FRNRAP. This CDR3 comprises 15 residues. CDR3 DNA sequence: TGTGCTAGTGGTCCGGGACAGGGGTATGCAGATACGCAGTATTTT. This translates into CASGPGQGYADTQYF.